This TCR beta chain emerged from a study of OX40 agonist ivuxolimab in advanced cancers. Study information: Melanoma, hepatocellular carcinoma, head and neck or renal cell cancer occurred in dose-escalation patients. Three patients, one with hepatocellular carcinoma and two with cutaneous melanoma, achieved partial responses. Overall study findings and caveats: At 0.1 to 3.0 mg/kg, clonal expansion of CD4+ and CD8+ blood T cells had occurred by week 6.

This clone was seen a single time. Its antigen is as yet unknown. The CDR3 is 14 residues long. Trimming shortened V by 5 bases and J by 4 bases, and 14 bases separated the two germline ends. Germline assignment: CDR1 SEHNR and CDR2 FQNEAQ (reference sequence). Method: immunoSEQ multiplex PCR; TCRdb's copy keeps in-frame clones and lacks some. Here the sample spans roughly 110,000 clones, around 93% being singletons. This receptor was obtained from an adult with an advanced solid tumor such as melanoma, head and neck, liver or kidney cancer. Material: CD4+ or CD8+ T cells sorted from blood, obtained in a trial of the OX40 agonist ivuxolimab. The chain carries TRBV7-9 and TRBJ2-5; D is possibly TRBD1 (7 bases). The CDR3 spells CASSLGGGGETQYF. Here the CDR3 DNA reads TGTGCCAGCAGCCTTGGAGGGGGCGGAGAGACCCAGTACTTC. The full variable domain, rest sourced from reference TRBV7-9 and TRBJ2-5, is DTGVSQNPRHKITKRGQNVTFRCDPISEHNRLYWYRQTLGQGPEFLTYFQNEAQLEKSRLLSDRFSAERPKGSFSTLEIQRTEQGDSAMYLCASSLGGGGETQYFGPGTRLLVL.